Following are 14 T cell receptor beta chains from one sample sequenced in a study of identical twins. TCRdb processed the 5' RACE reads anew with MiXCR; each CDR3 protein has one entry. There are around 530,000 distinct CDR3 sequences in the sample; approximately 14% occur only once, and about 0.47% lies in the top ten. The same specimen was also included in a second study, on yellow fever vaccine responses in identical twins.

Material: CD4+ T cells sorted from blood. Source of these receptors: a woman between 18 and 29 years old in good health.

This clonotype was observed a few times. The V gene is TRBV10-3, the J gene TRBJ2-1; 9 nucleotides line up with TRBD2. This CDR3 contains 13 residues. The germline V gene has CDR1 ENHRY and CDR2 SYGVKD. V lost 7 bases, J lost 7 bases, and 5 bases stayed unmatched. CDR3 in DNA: TGTGCCATCATGAGCGGGGGGCGGAATGAGCAGTTCTTC. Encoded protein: CAIMSGGRNEQFF.

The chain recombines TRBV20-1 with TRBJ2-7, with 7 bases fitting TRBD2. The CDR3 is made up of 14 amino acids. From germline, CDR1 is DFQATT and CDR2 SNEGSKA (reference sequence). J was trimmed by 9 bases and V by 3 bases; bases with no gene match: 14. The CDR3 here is CSASLAGVTALQYF. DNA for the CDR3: TGCAGTGCTAGTCTCGCGGGAGTTACTGCGTTGCAGTACTTC.

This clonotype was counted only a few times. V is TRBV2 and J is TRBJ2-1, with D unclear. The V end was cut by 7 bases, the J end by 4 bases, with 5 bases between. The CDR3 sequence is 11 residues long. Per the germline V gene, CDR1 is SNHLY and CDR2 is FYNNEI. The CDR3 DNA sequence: TGTGCCAGCACCAGGTACAATGAGCAGTTCTTC. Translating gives CASTRYNEQFF.

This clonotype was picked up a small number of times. CDR3 region: CASSGRTTGELFF. CDR3 bases: TGTGCCAGCAGTGGTCGGACCACCGGGGAGCTGTTTTTT. J is TRBJ2-2 and V is TRBV6-1, with no clear D. Deletions cut 4 bases from V and 4 bases from J, with 7 bases between. The CDR3 is made up of 13 amino acids. The germline CDR1 and CDR2 sequences are MNHNS and SASEGT.

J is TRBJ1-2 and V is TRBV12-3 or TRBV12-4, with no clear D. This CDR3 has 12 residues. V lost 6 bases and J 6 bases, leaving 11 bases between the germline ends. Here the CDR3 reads CASSQVANGYTF. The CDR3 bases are TGTGCCAGCAGCCAGGTTGCTAATGGCTACACCTTC.

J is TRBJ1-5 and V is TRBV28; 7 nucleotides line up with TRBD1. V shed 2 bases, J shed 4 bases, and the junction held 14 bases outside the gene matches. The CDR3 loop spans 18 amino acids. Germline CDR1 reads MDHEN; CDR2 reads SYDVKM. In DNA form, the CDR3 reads TGTGCCAGCAGTTTAGTGGGTTGGTCAGGGGGAAGGAATCAGCCCCAGCATTTT. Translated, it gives CASSLVGWSGGRNQPQHF.

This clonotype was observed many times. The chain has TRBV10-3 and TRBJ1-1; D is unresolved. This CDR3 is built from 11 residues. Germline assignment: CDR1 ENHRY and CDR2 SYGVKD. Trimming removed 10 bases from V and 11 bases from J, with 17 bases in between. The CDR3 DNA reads TGTGCCACCAGGCGGGAAGATAGGGCTTTCTTT. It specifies CATRREDRAFF.

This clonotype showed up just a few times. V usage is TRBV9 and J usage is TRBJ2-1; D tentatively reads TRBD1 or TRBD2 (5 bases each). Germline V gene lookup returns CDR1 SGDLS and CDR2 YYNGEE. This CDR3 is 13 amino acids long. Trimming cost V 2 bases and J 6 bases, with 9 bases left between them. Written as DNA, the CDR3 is TGTGCCAGCAGCGTTTCCGGGGCCAATGAGCAGTTCTTC. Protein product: CASSVSGANEQFF.

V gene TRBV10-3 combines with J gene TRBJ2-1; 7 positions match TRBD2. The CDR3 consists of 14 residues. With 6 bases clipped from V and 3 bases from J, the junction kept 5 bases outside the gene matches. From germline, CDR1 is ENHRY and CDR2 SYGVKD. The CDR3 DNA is TGTGCCATCAGCCGGACTAGTCGCTACAATGAGCAGTTCTTC. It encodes CAISRTSRYNEQFF.

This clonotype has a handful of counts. CDR3 in amino acids: CASSLGTGENTEAFF. As DNA, the CDR3 is TGCGCCAGCAGCTTGGGTACAGGGGAGAACACTGAAGCTTTCTTT. This chain joins TRBV5-1 and TRBJ1-1, with 7 bases that match TRBD1. CDR3 length equals 15 residues. After removal of 0 bases from V and 1 base from J, the junction contained 3 bases not matched to a gene. Germline loops: CDR1 SGHRS, CDR2 YFSETQ.

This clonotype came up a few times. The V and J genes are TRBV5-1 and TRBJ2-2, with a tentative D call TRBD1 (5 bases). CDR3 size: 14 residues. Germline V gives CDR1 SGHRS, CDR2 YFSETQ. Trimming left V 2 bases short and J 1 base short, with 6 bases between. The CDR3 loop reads CASSLQENTGELFF. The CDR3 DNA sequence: TGCGCCAGCAGCTTACAGGAGAACACCGGGGAGCTGTTTTTT.

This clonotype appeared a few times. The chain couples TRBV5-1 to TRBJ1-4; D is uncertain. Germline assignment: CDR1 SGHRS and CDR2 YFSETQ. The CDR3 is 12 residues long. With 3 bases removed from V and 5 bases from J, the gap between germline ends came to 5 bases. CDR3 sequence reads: CASSSQNEKLFF. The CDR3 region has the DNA TGCGCCAGCAGCTCCCAGAATGAAAAACTGTTTTTT.

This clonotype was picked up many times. CDR3 DNA sequence: TGTGCCAGCAGTTTAGGAGGGCCCTCCACAGATACGCAGTATTTT. It yields the protein CASSLGGPSTDTQYF. The chain has TRBV27 and TRBJ2-3; D might be TRBD2 (6 bases). V was cut by 2 bases and J by 2 bases, with 11 bases left in between. CDR1 MNHEY and CDR2 SMNVEV come from the germline V gene (reference sequence). CDR3 length: 15 amino acids.

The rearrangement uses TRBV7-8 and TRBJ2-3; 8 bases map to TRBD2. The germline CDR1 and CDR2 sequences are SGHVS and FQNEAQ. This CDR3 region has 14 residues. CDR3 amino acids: CAIDGGGYTDTQYF. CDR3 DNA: TGTGCTATAGACGGGGGGGGTTACACAGATACGCAGTATTTT.